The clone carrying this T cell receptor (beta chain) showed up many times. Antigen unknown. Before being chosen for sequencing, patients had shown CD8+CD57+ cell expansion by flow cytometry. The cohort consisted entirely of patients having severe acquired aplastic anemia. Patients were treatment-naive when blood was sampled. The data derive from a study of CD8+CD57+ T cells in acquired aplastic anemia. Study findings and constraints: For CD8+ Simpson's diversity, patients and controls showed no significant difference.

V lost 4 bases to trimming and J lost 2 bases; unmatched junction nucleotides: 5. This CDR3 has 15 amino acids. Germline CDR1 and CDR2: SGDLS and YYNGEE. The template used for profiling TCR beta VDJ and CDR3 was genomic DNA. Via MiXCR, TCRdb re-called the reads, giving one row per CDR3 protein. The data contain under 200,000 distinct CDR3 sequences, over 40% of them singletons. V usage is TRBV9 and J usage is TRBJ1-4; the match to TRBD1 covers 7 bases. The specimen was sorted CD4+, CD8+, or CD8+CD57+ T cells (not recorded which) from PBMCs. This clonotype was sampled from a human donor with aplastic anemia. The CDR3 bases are TGTGCCAGCAGCCCAGGACAGGTCACTAATGAAAAACTGTTTTTT. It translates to CASSPGQVTNEKLFF.